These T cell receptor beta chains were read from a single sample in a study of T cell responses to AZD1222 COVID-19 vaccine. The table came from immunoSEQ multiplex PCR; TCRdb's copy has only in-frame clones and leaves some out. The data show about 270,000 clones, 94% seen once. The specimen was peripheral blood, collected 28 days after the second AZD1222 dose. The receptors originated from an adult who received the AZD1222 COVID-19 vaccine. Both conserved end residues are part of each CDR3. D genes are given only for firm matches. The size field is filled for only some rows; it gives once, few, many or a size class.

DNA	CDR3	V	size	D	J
TGTGCCAGCTCACAGCTGACAGGGAACACCGGGGAGCTGTTTTTT	CASSQLTGNTGELFF	TRBV18	.	.	TRBJ2-2
TGTGCCAGCAGTGAAGCAGGGACAGTGAACACTGAAGCTTTCTTT	CASSEAGTVNTEAFF	TRBV6-1	.	TRBD1	TRBJ1-1
TGTGCCAGTAGTATTGGTCAGAACGATCAGCCCCAGCATTTT	CASSIGQNDQPQHF	TRBV19	.	.	TRBJ1-5
TGTGCCAGTCACCTGGATGGTGGGACGGCGTACGAGCAGTACTTC	CASHLDGGTAYEQYF	TRBV6-5	.	.	TRBJ2-7
TGTGCCACCAGCCGGGACAGGGCCCGGGAACCCCAGCATTTT	CATSRDRAREPQHF	TRBV15	.	TRBD1	TRBJ1-5
TGTGCCAGCTCACCACCGGACAGCTTCGGCTACACCTTC	CASSPPDSFGYTF	TRBV18	.	.	TRBJ1-2
TGTGCCAGCAGCCGCAGTGGGGAGAACACTGAAGCTTTCTTT	CASSRSGENTEAFF	TRBV5-5	.	.	TRBJ1-1
TGCGCCAGCACCACTTCACCTACTACCTACGAGCAGTACTTC	CASTTSPTTYEQYF	TRBV5-1	once	.	TRBJ2-7
TGTGCCAGCTCACCGCAGGGACAGCCGAATGAAAAACTGTTTTTT	CASSPQGQPNEKLFF	TRBV18	.	TRBD1	TRBJ1-4
TGTGCCAGCAGAGGACAGGGGATTACCACCGGGGAGCTGTTTTTT	CASRGQGITTGELFF	TRBV6-6	.	TRBD1	TRBJ2-2
TGTGCCAGCAGTTACTCGATCCGGGACAGGGGGGGTAGCAATCAGCCCCAGCATTTT	CASSYSIRDRGGSNQPQHF	TRBV6-2/TRBV6-3	.	TRBD1	TRBJ1-5
TGTGCCAGCAGTTACGTCCGGGGATTTCGCACAGATACGCAGTATTTT	CASSYVRGFRTDTQYF	TRBV6-5	.	.	TRBJ2-3
TGTGCCAGCAGCAGACTAGCGGGAGATACTGAGCAGTACTTC	CASSRLAGDTEQYF	TRBV28	.	TRBD2	TRBJ2-7
TGTGCCAGCAGTTTATATACATTTACAGGGGGCGCTTGGGATGGCTACACCTTC	CASSLYTFTGGAWDGYTF	TRBV28	.	TRBD1	TRBJ1-2
TGCGCCAGCAGCCCCCAACAGGGGTCCTCTGCCACAGATACGCAGTATTTT	CASSPQQGSSATDTQYF	TRBV4-1	.	TRBD1	TRBJ2-3
TGTGCCAGCAGCCCGGGACTGGGGGAAGAGTACGAGCAGTACTTC	CASSPGLGEEYEQYF	TRBV5-4	.	.	TRBJ2-7
TGTGCCAGCAGCTTGGGTGGGGGGTATAGCAATCAGCCCCAGCATTTT	CASSLGGGYSNQPQHF	TRBV5-6	.	.	TRBJ1-5
TGTGCCAGCAGCGCGGACAGGGGGCCCACTGAAGCTTTCTTT	CASSADRGPTEAFF	TRBV11-2	.	TRBD1	TRBJ1-1
TGTGCCAGCAGTACCTCGGGACTAGCGTACTACAATGAGCAGTTCTTC	CASSTSGLAYYNEQFF	TRBV6-2/TRBV6-3	.	TRBD2	TRBJ2-1
TGTGCCAGCTCACGCGGACAGGGAGGCTATGGCTACACCTTC	CASSRGQGGYGYTF	TRBV18	.	TRBD1	TRBJ1-2
TGTGCCAGCAAGGGAGTTAGTGAAGCTTTCTTT	CASKGVSEAFF	TRBV6-5	.	.	TRBJ1-1
TGTGCCAGCAGCCAAGGTGGGGGGCAGTACTTC	CASSQGGGQYF	TRBV3-1/TRBV3-2	.	.	TRBJ2-7
TGCGCCAGCAGCCAAGAAGATAGCGGGGTATACAATGAGCAGTTCTTC	CASSQEDSGVYNEQFF	TRBV4-1	.	TRBD2	TRBJ2-1
TGTGCCAGCAGCCAAGCTGGCAGGGAGGGGGGTCAGCCCCAGCATTTT	CASSQAGREGGQPQHF	TRBV3-1/TRBV3-2	.	.	TRBJ1-5
TGTGCCAGTAGTAATCCGGGACGGAACTCCTACGAGCAGTACTTC	CASSNPGRNSYEQYF	TRBV19	.	.	TRBJ2-7
TGCGCCAGCAGCTTGGGGACCACCGGGCTGGGCACCGGGGAGCTGTTTTTT	CASSLGTTGLGTGELFF	TRBV5-1	.	.	TRBJ2-2
TGTGCCAGTAGTATAGCTGTGGACACCATCTCCTACGAGCAGTACTTC	CASSIAVDTISYEQYF	TRBV19	.	.	TRBJ2-7
TGTGCCAGCATAAAGTCAGGGTGGAGAGATACGCAGTATTTT	CASIKSGWRDTQYF	TRBV2	.	.	TRBJ2-3
TGTGCCAGCAGCTGGGACAGGGGTGTGGGGGAGCTGTTTTTT	CASSWDRGVGELFF	TRBV7-3	.	TRBD1	TRBJ2-2
TGCGCCAGCAGCCCCCAGTTATCTCGAGCGGGGGGTACTTACAATGAGCAGTTCTTC	CASSPQLSRAGGTYNEQFF	TRBV4-1	.	TRBD2	TRBJ2-1
TGTGCCAGTATCAAGGGGGGCAATCAGCCCCAGCATTTT	CASIKGGNQPQHF	TRBV19	once	.	TRBJ1-5
TGTGCCAGCAGCTTGGGAGGCTGGAAGAACACTGAAGCTTTCTTT	CASSLGGWKNTEAFF	TRBV7-2	.	.	TRBJ1-1